This TCR beta chain is drawn from a study of blood T cell repertoires in COVID-19. Across the whole study: T cells, B-cell-depleted T cells, or PBMCs supplied cDNA or gDNA.

Using immunoSEQ multiplex PCR, the repertoire was profiled, and TCRdb retains in-frame clones only, with some absent. The sample carries some 250,000 clones, 81% recorded once. This CDR3 has 14 residues. The junction had 8 bases not matched to a gene; V was cut back by 6 bases and J by 5 bases. Germline values: CDR1 SNHLY, CDR2 FYNNEI. Sequenced sample: peripheral blood. This TCR derives from an older woman with active or convalescent COVID-19. This chain connects TRBV2 to TRBJ1-2; 8 bases fit TRBD1. The CDR3 DNA reads as TGTGCCAGCAGCGCGACAGGGGCGATATATGGCTACACCTTC. As protein: CASSATGAIYGYTF.